Listed below are T cell receptor beta chains from one sample, sequenced in a study of T cells after yellow fever vaccination. One entry per CDR3 protein results from TCRdb running MiXCR on the 5' RACE reads. The data contain about 360,000 distinct CDR3 sequences, more than 5.5% of them singletons. The sequencing used PBMCs, collected 5 days after the yellow fever booster vaccination. Receptors were obtained from a man younger than 40 who received the YFV17D yellow fever vaccine. Each CDR3 is given with its conserved first and last residue. D genes are given only for firm matches. Rows may omit the clone size; those that give it use once, few, many or a size class.

d_call	clone_size	j_call	v_call	cdr3_aa	cdr3_nt
NA	NA	TRBJ2-2	TRBV7-2	CASSPRSAGGELFF	TGTGCCAGCAGCCCACGATCAGCGGGCGGGGAGCTGTTTTTT
NA	NA	TRBJ2-7	TRBV2	CARSSIAELSYEQYF	TGTGCCAGGAGTTCAATAGCGGAGCTCTCCTACGAGCAGTACTTC
NA	few	TRBJ2-7	TRBV5-6	CASTGGFAYEQYF	TGTGCCAGTACAGGAGGGTTTGCCTACGAGCAGTACTTC
NA	many	TRBJ2-7	TRBV7-9	CASSPEITSREQYF	TGTGCCAGCAGCCCCGAAATCACTAGCAGAGAGCAGTACTTC
TRBD2	NA	TRBJ2-5	TRBV6-5	CASSYFSGTSGIQETQYF	TGTGCCAGCAGTTACTTCTCCGGGACTAGCGGGATCCAAGAGACCCAGTACTTC
NA	many	TRBJ2-3	TRBV7-2	CASSRKGADTQYF	TGTGCCAGCAGTCGCAAGGGTGCAGATACGCAGTATTTT
NA	many	TRBJ2-7	TRBV21-1	CASSGQDTYEQYF	TGTGCCAGCAGTGGGCAGGACACTTACGAGCAGTACTTC
TRBD2	few	TRBJ2-1	TRBV9	CASSVAAGVSGSSSYNEQFF	TGTGCCAGCAGCGTAGCGGCCGGCGTTAGCGGGTCTAGCTCCTACAATGAGCAGTTCTTC
TRBD2	NA	TRBJ2-7	TRBV20-1	CSATGTSGETSYEQYF	TGCAGTGCAACCGGGACTAGCGGAGAGACATCCTACGAGCAGTACTTC
TRBD1	few	TRBJ2-3	TRBV12-3/TRBV12-4	CASSPPGTGLDF	TGTGCCAGCAGCCCACCCGGGACAGGTCTGGATTTT
NA	few	TRBJ2-1	TRBV20-1	CSARDPRPQNEQFF	TGCAGTGCTAGAGATCCCCGACCACAAAATGAGCAGTTCTTC
NA	NA	TRBJ2-7	TRBV6-1	CASSPDVWNYEQYF	TGTGCCAGCAGCCCGGACGTTTGGAACTACGAGCAGTACTTC
NA	many	TRBJ2-1	TRBV9	CASSVELYNEQFF	TGTGCCAGCAGCGTAGAATTATACAATGAGCAGTTCTTC